One sample yielded the 17 T cell receptor beta chains listed below, sequenced in a study of cytomegalovirus exposure and HLA in healthy donors. Assay: immunoSEQ multiplex PCR; the TCRdb copy retains only in-frame clones and omits some. Of under 100,000 clones in the sample, roughly 84% were seen once. Sequencing input: PBMCs. Receptor source: a woman aged 18 to 35 in good health and CMV-seropositive.

This clone appeared a single time. The rearrangement joins TRBV6-1 to TRBJ1-5; 8 bases map to TRBD1. Germline loops: CDR1 MNHNS, CDR2 SASEGT. The V segment lost 3 bases and the J segment 0 bases; nucleotides outside the gene matches: 4. The CDR3 is 16 residues long. The CDR3 spells CASSDPTGDSNQPQHF. CDR3 nucleotide sequence: TGTGCCAGCAGTGATCCGACAGGGGATAGCAATCAGCCCCAGCATTTT.

This sequence joins TRBV19 and TRBJ2-7, with TRBD2 matching over 7 bases. CDR1 and CDR2 from the germline V gene are LNHDA and SQIVND (reference sequence). Trimming took 5 bases from V and 2 from J; bases not matched to a gene: 9. This CDR3 is built from 15 residues. The CDR3 DNA reads as TGTGCCAGTAGTCCGGAGGTGGGGGGGACCTACGAGCAGTACTTC. Protein: CASSPEVGGTYEQYF.

The rearrangement links TRBV28 to TRBJ2-1; no clear D. This CDR3 contains 12 residues. The germline V gene has CDR1 MDHEN and CDR2 SYDVKM. V dropped 1 base and J dropped 6 bases, with 4 bases sitting between them. CDR3 amino acids: CASSLSSNEQFF. DNA for the CDR3: TGTGCCAGCAGTTTATCTTCCAATGAGCAGTTCTTC.

V is TRBV15 and J is TRBJ1-5, with D unclear. Germline values: CDR1 LNHNV, CDR2 YYDKDF (reference sequence). V lost 0 bases and J 6 bases, leaving 6 bases between the germline ends. CDR3 size: 13 residues. CDR3 sequence: CATSRDGSQPQHF. CDR3 DNA sequence: TGTGCCACCAGCAGAGACGGTAGTCAGCCCCAGCATTTT.

This sequence joins TRBV9 and TRBJ2-3; D not certain. CDR1 and CDR2 (germline): SGDLS, YYNGEE. Trimming left V 0 bases short and J 4 bases short, with 6 bases between. This CDR3 is 13 amino acids long. The CDR3 loop is CASSVGGADTQYF. In DNA form, the CDR3 reads TGTGCCAGCAGCGTAGGAGGAGCAGATACGCAGTATTTT.

This sequence joins TRBV4-2 and TRBJ2-7; 8 bases agree with TRBD1. This CDR3 spans 17 amino acids. Trimming cost V 0 bases and J 3 bases; bases outside gene matches: 10. CDR1 is LGHNA, CDR2 YNFKEQ, per germline. CDR3 coding DNA: TGTGCCAGCAGCCAAGATCGAGGCAGGGGGCCTATCTACGAGCAGTACTTC. Amino acids: CASSQDRGRGPIYEQYF.

The chain carries TRBV10-3 and TRBJ2-3; 7 bases line up with TRBD1. The CDR3 consists of 15 residues. Trimming removed 2 bases from V and 3 bases from J; junction bases left unmatched: 5. The germline V gene has CDR1 ENHRY and CDR2 SYGVKD. CDR3 in amino acids: CAISERTGSTDTQYF. In nucleotides, the CDR3 is TGTGCCATCAGTGAGCGGACAGGTAGTACAGATACGCAGTATTTT.

This rearrangement joins TRBV7-2 to TRBJ2-7, with D tentatively TRBD1 (6 bases). Trimming took 2 bases from V and 2 from J, leaving 10 bases between them. The CDR3 spans 14 residues. The germline CDR1 and CDR2 sequences are SGHTA and FQGNSA. CDR3 loop: CASSLFQGTYEQYF. The DNA for the CDR3 is TGTGCCAGCAGCTTATTTCAGGGGACCTACGAGCAGTACTTC.

The chain employs TRBV9 and TRBJ2-3; D might be TRBD2 (5 bases). The CDR3 is made up of 14 amino acids. CDR1 and CDR2 (germline): SGDLS, YYNGEE. The germline V and J ends were trimmed by 0 bases and 3 bases, with 8 bases remaining between them. The CDR3 loop reads CASSVAAGTDTQYF. CDR3 bases: TGTGCCAGCAGCGTAGCCGCGGGTACAGATACGCAGTATTTT.

To note about this clone: This specimen includes other DNA sequences encoding the same CDR3. The chain employs TRBV19 and TRBJ2-7, with 9 bases lining up with TRBD1. V was pared by 7 bases and J by 2 bases, with 3 bases of the junction left unmatched. Germline V gene lookup returns CDR1 LNHDA and CDR2 SQIVND (reference sequence). This CDR3 has 13 residues. Written as DNA, the CDR3 is TGTGCCAGTACCGGGACAGGGACCTACGAGCAGTACTTC. As protein: CASTGTGTYEQYF.

The chain combines TRBV28 with TRBJ2-7; 7 bases fit TRBD1. The CDR3 totals 13 residues. V lost 3 bases, J lost 6 bases, and 5 bases stayed unmatched. The germline gives CDR1 MDHEN, CDR2 SYDVKM. CDR3 nucleotides: TGTGCCAGCAGTTTCCCGACAGGGAGCGAGCAGTACTTC. Protein sequence: CASSFPTGSEQYF.

This chain connects TRBV4-2 to TRBJ1-2; 9 nucleotides agree with TRBD1. The CDR3 runs 14 residues. The germline CDR1 and CDR2 sequences are LGHNA and YNFKEQ. With V trimmed by 6 bases and J by 2 bases, 4 bases remained unmatched. DNA for the CDR3: TGTGCCAGCAGTCCCGGGACAGGGAACTATGGCTACACCTTC. Its translation is CASSPGTGNYGYTF.

The CDR3 region has the DNA TGCAGCGTGAAAGGGGCAGGGAGGAGCAGCGGGGCGCGGAACACTGAAGCTTTCTTT. It translates to CSVKGAGRSSGARNTEAFF. This chain joins TRBV29-1 and TRBJ1-1, with D perhaps matching TRBD1 (5 bases). The germline CDR1 and CDR2 sequences are SQVTM and ANQGSEA. The CDR3 runs to 19 residues. Trimming took off 6 bases at V and 1 base at J, with 30 bases between the two ends.

V and J are TRBV5-1 and TRBJ2-1; TRBD2 agrees at 9 bases. Looked up from germline, CDR1 is SGHRS and CDR2 is YFSETQ. The length of the CDR3 is 16 residues. V lost 7 bases and J lost 6; bases outside the gene matches: 14. The CDR3 region has the DNA TGCGCCAGCGGAAAGGCGGGGGGGCCTACAGGCAATGAGCAGTTCTTC. Protein sequence: CASGKAGGPTGNEQFF.

The chain is built from TRBV10-3 and TRBJ2-7; D might be TRBD1 (6 bases). V shed 2 bases and J shed 4 bases, with 18 bases lying between them. CDR3 length: 16 amino acids. Germline assignment: CDR1 ENHRY and CDR2 SYGVKD. The CDR3 DNA sequence: TGTGCCATCAGTGAGCCAACCTGGACAGTCCCTTACGAGCAGTACTTC. Its protein product is CAISEPTWTVPYEQYF.

V usage is TRBV5-1 and J usage is TRBJ1-6, with D possibly being TRBD1 (5 bases). Germline CDR1 reads SGHRS; CDR2 reads YFSETQ. The CDR3 has 13 amino acids. V lost 1 base to trimming and J lost 7 bases, with 6 bases between them. This CDR3 reads CASSLPGNSPLHF. The CDR3 coding sequence is TGCGCCAGCAGCTTGCCAGGGAATTCACCCCTCCACTTT.

The V call is TRBV2, the J call TRBJ1-2, with unresolved D. Trimming stripped 9 bases from V and 0 bases from J, with 11 bases between. Germline CDR1 SNHLY, CDR2 FYNNEI. The CDR3 is 13 amino acids. The CDR3 loop is CARAFEANYGYTF. DNA of the CDR3: TGTGCCAGAGCCTTCGAAGCTAACTATGGCTACACCTTC. Full variable domain (missing parts from reference TRBV2 and TRBJ1-2): EPEVTQTPSHQVTQMGQEVILRCVPISNHLYFYWYRQILGQKVEFLVSFYNNEISEKSEIFDDQFSVERPDGSNFTLKIRSTKLEDSAMYFCARAFEANYGYTFGSGTRLTVV.